The source of this TCR beta chain is a study of T cell responses to AZD1222 COVID-19 vaccine. General study findings and limits: Spike regions recognized by vaccine-associated CD4 TCRs spanned the protein, led by 160-218 and 743-854. Repertoire sampling occurred only after the peak T cell response. Clonal diversity was possibly underestimated, and the donors were mostly white British, with more females.

Some clones are missing from TCRdb's copy, which holds only in-frame ones; the method was immunoSEQ multiplex PCR. Of over 150,000 clones listed, 90% to 95% are singletons. V shed 5 bases and J 0 bases; nucleotides not matched to a gene: 4. Germline CDR1 reads SGHRS; CDR2 reads YFSETQ. CDR3 length: 15 amino acids. A word on this clone: Its antigen is not identified.

This chain connects TRBV5-1 to TRBJ2-1; 8 nucleotides align to TRBD2. Source: peripheral blood, taken 28 days after the second AZD1222 dose. The clonotype originates from an adult who received the AZD1222 COVID-19 vaccine. CDR3: CASRRSGGSYNEQFF. The CDR3 DNA sequence: TGCGCCAGCAGGAGAAGCGGGGGCTCCTACAATGAGCAGTTCTTC.